This TCR beta chain was sequenced in a study of STAT5B mutations in CD4+ large granular lymphocyte leukemia. The V and J ends lost 9 bases and 1 base respectively, with 12 bases between them. The CDR3 runs to 13 residues. The germline V gene encodes CDR1 SGHTS and CDR2 YDEGEE. This table comes from immunoSEQ multiplex PCR, and its TCRdb copy is limited to in-frame clones, with some not included. The table includes under 2,500 clones, 87% detected once. The origin of this receptor is an older woman with CD4+ T-cell large granular lymphocyte leukemia. The sample was PBMCs. V gene TRBV5-8 combines with J gene TRBJ2-3, with a tentative D call TRBD2 (6 bases). This CDR3 reads CATSASGTDTQYF. DNA of the CDR3: TGTGCCACCTCGGCTAGCGGCACAGATACGCAGTATTTT.